What follows is one T cell receptor (beta chain) and its context. A read error may account for a junction end that differs from germline. Alongside blood RNA obtained from unsorted whole blood, germline DNA was also extracted. This sample was taken from a study of tumor-infiltrating lymphocytes in primary liver carcinoma. At the level of the study: The study included patients who were men and women aged 30 to 69 years.

The template, 500 ng total RNA, yielded TCR beta cDNA made with a constant-region primer. Construction of TCR beta libraries relied on three successive nested multiplex PCR rounds employing slightly modified ARM-PCR. For approximately 11 cycles apiece, the opening two PCR rounds ran with TRBV1-TRBV30 forward primers and a C-beta reverse primer. TCRdb called the multiplex PCR reads again in MiXCR, with one record for every CDR3 protein. This table has approximately 330,000 distinct CDR3 sequences, less than 65% appearing once. Germline V gene data show CDR1 as SEHNR and CDR2 as FQNEAQ (reference sequence). The CDR3 totals 15 residues.

The sequenced sample was peripheral blood. This clonotype originated in a man between 35 and 55 years old with primary liver carcinoma and hepatitis B virus infection. The J gene is TRBJ1-1, the V gene TRBV7-9; D is uncertain. The CDR3 bases are TGTGCCAACAGCTTATTAGGGAAGATCAACACTGAAGCTTTCTTT. Its protein product is CANSLLGKINTEAFF.